The present T cell receptor (beta chain) was sequenced within a study of T cells in localized non-small cell lung cancer. Study-wide results and limits: Turning up in adjacent lung were a median around 60 of the top 100 tumor clones.

Trimming took 4 bases from V and 10 from J; bases not matched to a gene: 7. The CDR3 loop spans 14 amino acids. Germline V gene data show CDR1 as MNHEY and CDR2 as SVGAGI. In its sample, this clone was seen a few times. Its antigen is unidentified. Profiling relied on immunoSEQ multiplex PCR, and the TCRdb table lists in-frame clones only, not all of them. The data hold just under 80,000 clones, with around 84% observed a single time. The sequence came from a female donor at least 60 years old with stage I lung adenocarcinoma. This chain links TRBV6-5 with TRBJ1-4; TRBD1 aligns across 9 bases. Sample: peripheral blood, taken before any cancer treatment. In nucleotides, the CDR3 is TGTGCCAGCAGTTTCCGGACAGGGGACAGAAAACTGTTTTTT. It specifies CASSFRTGDRKLFF.